This TCR beta chain was captured in a study of blood T cell repertoires in COVID-19. Across the whole study: Acute-phase and convalescent COVID-19 samples originated in the United States, Italy and Spain. From T cells, B-cell-depleted T cells, or PBMCs came the material, which was cDNA or gDNA.

The authors' processing: By means of reference gene primer amplification, nucleated cell counts were estimated. Repertoires were generated with immunoSEQ multiplex PCR, while TCRdb's copy carries only in-frame clones and drops some. D and trimming come from the DNA, and the V and J calls and clone size come from that table. The table includes about 50,000 clones, over 90% detected once. The CDR3 has 13 amino acids. Trimming stripped 3 bases from V and 13 bases from J, with 16 bases between. Germline values: CDR1 SGHNT, CDR2 YENEEA. V is TRBV11-3 and J is TRBJ2-1, with a tentative D call TRBD2 (6 bases). This sequence originates from a man aged 50 or older with active COVID-19. The sample was peripheral blood. The CDR3 DNA is TGTGCCAGCAGCTTCGGACTAACACAGCGTCAGTTCTTC. Its translation is CASSFGLTQRQFF. The full variable domain, with the rest looked up from reference TRBV11-3 and TRBJ2-1, is EAGVVQSPRYKIIEKKQPVAFWCNPISGHNTLYWYLQNLGQGPELLIRYENEEAVDDSQLPKDRFSAERLKGVDSTLKIQPAELGDSAVYLCASSFGLTQRQFFGPGTRLTVL.